This TCR beta chain appears in the sequencing data of a study of shared clonotypes between healthy human individuals. Profiled with immunoSEQ multiplex PCR; TCRdb holds only in-frame clones, not every one. The sample shows some 600,000 clones, about 95% of them seen only once. CD45RO-negative cells were positively selected for CCR7, leaving out terminally differentiated effector memory CD45RA+ cells. This CDR3 is built from 16 residues. The V segment lost 0 bases and the J segment 5 bases; nucleotides outside the gene matches: 9. CDR1 is LGHNA, CDR2 YNFKEQ, per germline. The sample taken for sequencing was naive CD8+ T cells sorted from blood. This chain uses TRBV4-2 with TRBJ2-5; 7 bases line up with TRBD2. The TCR was taken from a woman in her twenties or thirties in good health. The CDR3 DNA reads as TGTGCCAGCAGCCAAGATGTTGGGGAGGGTGCGGAGACCCAGTACTTC. Its translation is CASSQDVGEGAETQYF.